This entry is about one T cell receptor beta chain. The target antigen is unknown. V lost 3 bases to trimming and J lost 3 bases, with 15 bases between them. This CDR3 contains 15 residues. Germline-derived CDR1 and CDR2 are LGHNA and YSLEER. Sequenced by immunoSEQ multiplex PCR; TCRdb stores in-frame clones only, minus some. The sample yields around 30,000 clones, about 85% seen once. This sample is part of a study of graft-versus-host responses after intestinal transplantation. Study background: The study gave all recipients anti-thymocyte globulin induction, then tacrolimus and steroids for 2 to 3 years. Overall study findings and caveats: GvH clones were found in recipient marrow; some appeared first in ileum or blood.

This rearrangement joins TRBV4-3 to TRBJ2-7, with unresolved D. This TCR came from a human patient who received an intestinal transplant, so some T cells may come from the graft donor. The source was PBMCs, collected around 460 days after intestinal transplantation. The CDR3 DNA reads as TGCGCCAGCAGCCATCGTCTTGGTGGGTTCTACGAGCAGTACTTC. Amino acids: CASSHRLGGFYEQYF.